This paragraph reports one TCR beta chain. Study processing details: Amplification of reference gene primers provided the estimated nucleated cell counts. Assay used: immunoSEQ multiplex PCR; TCRdb lists only in-frame clones, some missing. That table gives V, J and clone size, and the DNA gave D and trimming. The sample records 200,000 to 250,000 clones, 84% being singletons. The source of the sample is a study of blood T cell repertoires in COVID-19. Across the whole study: Sites in the United States, Italy and Spain provided acute and convalescent COVID-19 samples. In each case, the material was cDNA or gDNA derived from T cells, B-cell-depleted T cells, or PBMCs.

V was trimmed by 6 bases and J by 1 base, leaving 21 bases between them. The length of the CDR3 is 17 residues. Germline-derived CDR1 and CDR2 are SNHLY and FYNNEI. The chain has TRBV2 and TRBJ1-1; tentative D call: TRBD1 (6 bases). The specimen sequenced was peripheral blood. This receptor was identified in a woman aged 55-69 years with acute or convalescent COVID-19. The CDR3 DNA reads TGTGCCAGCAGCGTTTACCCAGGGGACACGGGGAACACTGAAGCTTTCTTT. As protein: CASSVYPGDTGNTEAFF.